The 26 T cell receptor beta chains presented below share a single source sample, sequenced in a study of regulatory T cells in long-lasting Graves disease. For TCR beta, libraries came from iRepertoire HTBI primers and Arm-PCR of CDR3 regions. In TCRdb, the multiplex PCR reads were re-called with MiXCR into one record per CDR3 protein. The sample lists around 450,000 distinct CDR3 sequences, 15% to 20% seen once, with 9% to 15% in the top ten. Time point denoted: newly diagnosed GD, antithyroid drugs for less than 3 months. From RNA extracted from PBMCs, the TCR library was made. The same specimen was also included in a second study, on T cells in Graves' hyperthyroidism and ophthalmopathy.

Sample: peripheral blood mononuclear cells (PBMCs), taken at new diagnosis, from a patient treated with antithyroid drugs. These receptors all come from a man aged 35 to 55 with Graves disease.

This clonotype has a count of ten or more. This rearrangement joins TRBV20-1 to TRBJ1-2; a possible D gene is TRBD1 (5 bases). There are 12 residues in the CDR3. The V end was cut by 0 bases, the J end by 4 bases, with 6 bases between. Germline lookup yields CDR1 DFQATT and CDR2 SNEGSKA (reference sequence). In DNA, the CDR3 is TGCAGTGCTAGAGAGGGGGTCTATGGCTACACCTTC. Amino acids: CSAREGVYGYTF.

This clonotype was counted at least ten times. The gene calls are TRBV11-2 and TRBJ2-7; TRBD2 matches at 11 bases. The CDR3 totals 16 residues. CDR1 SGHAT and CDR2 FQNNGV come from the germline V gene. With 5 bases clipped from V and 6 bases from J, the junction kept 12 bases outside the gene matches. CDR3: CASSPWTSGLRGEQYF. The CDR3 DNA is TGTGCCAGCAGCCCTTGGACTAGCGGGCTCCGAGGCGAGCAGTACTTC.

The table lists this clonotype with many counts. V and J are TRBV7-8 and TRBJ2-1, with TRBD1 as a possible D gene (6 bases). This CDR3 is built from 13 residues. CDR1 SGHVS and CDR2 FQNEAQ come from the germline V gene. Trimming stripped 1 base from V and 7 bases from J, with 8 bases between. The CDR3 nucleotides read TGTGCCAGCAGCTTAGGTGGGACAAATGAGCAGTTCTTC. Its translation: CASSLGGTNEQFF.

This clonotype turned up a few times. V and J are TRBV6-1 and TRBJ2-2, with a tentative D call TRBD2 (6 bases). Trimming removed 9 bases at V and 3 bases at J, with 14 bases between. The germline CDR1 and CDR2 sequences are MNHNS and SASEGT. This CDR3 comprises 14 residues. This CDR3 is CASLRDFYTGELFF. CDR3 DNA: TGTGCCAGTCTACGGGACTTCTACACCGGGGAGCTGTTTTTT.

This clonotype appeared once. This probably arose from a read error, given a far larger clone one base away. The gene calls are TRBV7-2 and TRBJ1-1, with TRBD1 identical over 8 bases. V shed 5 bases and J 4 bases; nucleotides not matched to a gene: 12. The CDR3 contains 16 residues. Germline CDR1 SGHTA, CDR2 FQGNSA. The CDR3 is CASSRTTGAGSTEAFF. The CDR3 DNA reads TGTGCCAGCAGCCGGACGACAGGGGCGGGAAGCACTGAAGCTTTCTTT.

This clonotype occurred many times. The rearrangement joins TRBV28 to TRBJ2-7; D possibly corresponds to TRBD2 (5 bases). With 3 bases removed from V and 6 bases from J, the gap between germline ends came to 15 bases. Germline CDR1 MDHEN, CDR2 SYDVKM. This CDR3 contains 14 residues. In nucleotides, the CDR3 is TGTGCCAGCAGTTTCACTAGAAGGAGGCGCGAGCAGTACTTC. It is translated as CASSFTRRRREQYF.

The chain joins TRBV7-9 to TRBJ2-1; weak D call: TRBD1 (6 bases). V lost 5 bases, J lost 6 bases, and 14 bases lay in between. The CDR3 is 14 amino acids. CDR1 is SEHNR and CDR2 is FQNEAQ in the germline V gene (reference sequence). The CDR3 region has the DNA TGTGCCAGCAGCCGAGGGGGTTTGACCAATGAGCAGTTCTTC. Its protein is CASSRGGLTNEQFF.

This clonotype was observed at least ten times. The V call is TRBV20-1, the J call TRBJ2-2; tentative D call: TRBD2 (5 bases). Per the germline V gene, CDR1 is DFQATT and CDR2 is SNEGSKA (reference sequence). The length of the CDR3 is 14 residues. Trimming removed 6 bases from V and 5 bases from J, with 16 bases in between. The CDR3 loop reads CSAANLRGTGELFF. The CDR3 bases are TGCAGTGCCGCGAACCTCCGGGGAACCGGGGAGCTGTTTTTT.

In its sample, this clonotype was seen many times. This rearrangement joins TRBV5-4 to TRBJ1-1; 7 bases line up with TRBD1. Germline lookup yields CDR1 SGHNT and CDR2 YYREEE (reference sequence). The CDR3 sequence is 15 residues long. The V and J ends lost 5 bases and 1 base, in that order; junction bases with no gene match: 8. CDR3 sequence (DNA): TGTGCCAGCAGACCGAGACAGGGCGAGAACACTGAAGCTTTCTTT. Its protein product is CASRPRQGENTEAFF.

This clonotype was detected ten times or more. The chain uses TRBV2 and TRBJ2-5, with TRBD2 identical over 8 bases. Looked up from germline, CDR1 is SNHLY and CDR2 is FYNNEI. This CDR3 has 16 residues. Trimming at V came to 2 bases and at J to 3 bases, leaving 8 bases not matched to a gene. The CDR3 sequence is CASSELGAGAKETQYF. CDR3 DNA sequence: TGTGCCAGCAGTGAACTCGGAGCGGGAGCAAAAGAGACCCAGTACTTC. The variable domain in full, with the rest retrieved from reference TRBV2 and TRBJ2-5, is EPEVTQTPSHQVTQMGQEVILRCVPISNHLYFYWYRQILGQKVEFLVSFYNNEISEKSEIFDDQFSVERPDGSNFTLKIRSTKLEDSAMYFCASSELGAGAKETQYFGPGTRLLVL.

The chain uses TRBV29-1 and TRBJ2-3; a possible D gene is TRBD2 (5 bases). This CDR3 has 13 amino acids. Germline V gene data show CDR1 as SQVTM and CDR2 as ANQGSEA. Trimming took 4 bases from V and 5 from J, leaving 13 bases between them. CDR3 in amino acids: CSVVYSGLDTQYF. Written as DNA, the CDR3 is TGCAGCGTTGTCTACAGCGGCCTAGATACGCAGTATTTT.

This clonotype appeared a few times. CDR3 sequence reads: CASSLGAGGLLATWNNEQFF. As DNA, the CDR3 is TGCGCCAGCAGCTTGGGAGCAGGGGGCCTTCTAGCGACCTGGAACAATGAGCAGTTCTTC. The chain is built from TRBV5-1 and TRBJ2-1, with 8 bases matching TRBD1. Germline CDR1 reads SGHRS; CDR2 reads YFSETQ. The CDR3 covers 20 residues. The V segment lost 0 bases and the J segment 5 bases; nucleotides outside the gene matches: 19.

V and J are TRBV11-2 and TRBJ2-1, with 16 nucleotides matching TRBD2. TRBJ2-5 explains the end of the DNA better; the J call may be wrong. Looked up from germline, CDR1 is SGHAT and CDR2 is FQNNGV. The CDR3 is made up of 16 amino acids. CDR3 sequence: CASSPGTSGRVETQYF. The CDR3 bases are TGTGCCAGCAGCCCAGGGACTAGCGGGAGGGTGGAGACCCAGTACTTC.

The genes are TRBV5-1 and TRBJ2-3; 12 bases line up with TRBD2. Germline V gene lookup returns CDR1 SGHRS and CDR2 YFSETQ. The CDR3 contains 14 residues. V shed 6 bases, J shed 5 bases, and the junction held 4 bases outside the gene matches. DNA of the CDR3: TGCGCCAGCAAGGTGGGACTAGCGGGAGATACGCAGTATTTT. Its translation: CASKVGLAGDTQYF.

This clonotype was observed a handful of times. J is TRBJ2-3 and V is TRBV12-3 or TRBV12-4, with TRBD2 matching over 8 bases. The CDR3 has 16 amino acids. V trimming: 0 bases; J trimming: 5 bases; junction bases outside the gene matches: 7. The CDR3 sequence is CASSLAQAGARDTQYF. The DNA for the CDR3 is TGTGCCAGCAGTTTAGCGCAAGCGGGAGCTCGAGATACGCAGTATTTT.

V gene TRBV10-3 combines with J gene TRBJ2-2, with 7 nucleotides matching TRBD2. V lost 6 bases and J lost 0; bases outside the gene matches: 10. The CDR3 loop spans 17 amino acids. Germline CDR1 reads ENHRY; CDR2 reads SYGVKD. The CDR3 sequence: CAIREAPSGSNTGELFF. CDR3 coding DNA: TGTGCCATCAGGGAGGCCCCTAGCGGATCGAACACCGGGGAGCTGTTTTTT.

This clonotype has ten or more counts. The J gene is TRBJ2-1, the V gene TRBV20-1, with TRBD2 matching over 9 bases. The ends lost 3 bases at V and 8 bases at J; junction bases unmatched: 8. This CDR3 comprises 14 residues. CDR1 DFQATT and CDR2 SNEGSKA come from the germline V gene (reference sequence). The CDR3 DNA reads TGCAGTGCTAGGGGGGGACTAGCCGTATATGAGCAGTTCTTC. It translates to CSARGGLAVYEQFF.

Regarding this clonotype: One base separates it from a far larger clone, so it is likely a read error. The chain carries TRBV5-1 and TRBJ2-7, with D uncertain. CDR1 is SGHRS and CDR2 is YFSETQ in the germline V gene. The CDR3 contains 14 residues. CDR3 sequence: CASSPHMGAYEQHF. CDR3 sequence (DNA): TGTGCCAGCAGCCCGCACATGGGCGCCTACGAGCAGCACTTC.

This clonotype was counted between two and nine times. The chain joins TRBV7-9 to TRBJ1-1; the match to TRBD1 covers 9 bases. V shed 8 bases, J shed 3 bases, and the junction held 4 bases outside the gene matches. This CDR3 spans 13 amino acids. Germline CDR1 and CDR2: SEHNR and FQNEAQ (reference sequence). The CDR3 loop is CASARDRDTEAFF. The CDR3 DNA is TGTGCCAGCGCCCGGGACAGGGACACTGAAGCTTTCTTT.

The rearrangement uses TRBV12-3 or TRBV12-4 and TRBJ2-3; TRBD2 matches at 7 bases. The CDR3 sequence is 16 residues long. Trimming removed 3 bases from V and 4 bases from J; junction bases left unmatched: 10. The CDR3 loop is CASSFGGRAGPDTQYF. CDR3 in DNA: TGTGCCAGCAGTTTTGGTGGGAGGGCCGGCCCAGATACGCAGTATTTT.

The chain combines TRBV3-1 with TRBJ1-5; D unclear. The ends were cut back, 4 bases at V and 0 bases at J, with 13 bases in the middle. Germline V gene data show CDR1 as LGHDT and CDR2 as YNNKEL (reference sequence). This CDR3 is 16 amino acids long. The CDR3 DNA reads TGTGCCAGCAGCCCAACGGGAGTCTATAGCAATCAGCCCCAGCATTTT. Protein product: CASSPTGVYSNQPQHF.

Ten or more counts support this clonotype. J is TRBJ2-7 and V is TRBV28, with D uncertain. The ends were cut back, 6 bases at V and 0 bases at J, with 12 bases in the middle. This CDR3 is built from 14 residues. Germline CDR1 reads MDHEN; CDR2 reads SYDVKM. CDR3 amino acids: CASSLLPSSYEQYF. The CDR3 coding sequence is TGTGCCAGCAGCCTCCTCCCGAGCTCCTACGAGCAGTACTTC. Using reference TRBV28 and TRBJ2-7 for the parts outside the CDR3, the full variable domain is DVKVTQSSRYLVKRTGEKVFLECVQDMDHENMFWYRQDPGLGLRLIYFSYDVKMKEKGDIPEGYSVSREKKERFSLILESASTNQTSMYLCASSLLPSSYEQYFGPGTRLTVT.

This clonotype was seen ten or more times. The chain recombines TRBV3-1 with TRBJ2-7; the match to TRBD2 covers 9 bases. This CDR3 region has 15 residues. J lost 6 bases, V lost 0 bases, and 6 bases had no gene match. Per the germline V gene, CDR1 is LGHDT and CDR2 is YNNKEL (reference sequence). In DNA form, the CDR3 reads TGTGCCAGCAGCCAAGAGGCGGGAGGGCCCCTCGAGCAGTACTTC. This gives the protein CASSQEAGGPLEQYF.

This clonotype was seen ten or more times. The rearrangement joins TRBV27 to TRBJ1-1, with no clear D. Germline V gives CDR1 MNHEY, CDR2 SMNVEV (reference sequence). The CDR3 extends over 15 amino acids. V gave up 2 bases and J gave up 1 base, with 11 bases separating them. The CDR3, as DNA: TGTGCCAGCAGTTTAGTGGGTCTGGGGAACACTGAAGCTTTCTTT. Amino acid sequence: CASSLVGLGNTEAFF.

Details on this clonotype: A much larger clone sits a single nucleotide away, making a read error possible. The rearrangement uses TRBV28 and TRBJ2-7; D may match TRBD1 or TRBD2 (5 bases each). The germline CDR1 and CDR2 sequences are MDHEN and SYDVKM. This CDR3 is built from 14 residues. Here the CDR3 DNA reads TGTGCCAGCAGGCCCGGGACGGCGACCTACAAGCAGTACTTC. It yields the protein CASRPGTATYKQYF.

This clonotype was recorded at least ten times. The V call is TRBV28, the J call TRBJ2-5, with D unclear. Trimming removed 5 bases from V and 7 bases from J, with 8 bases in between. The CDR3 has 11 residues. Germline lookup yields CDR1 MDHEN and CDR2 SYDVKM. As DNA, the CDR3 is TGTGCCAGCAGTCTATCAGGGACCCAGTACTTC. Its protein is CASSLSGTQYF. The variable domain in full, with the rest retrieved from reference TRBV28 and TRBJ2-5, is DVKVTQSSRYLVKRTGEKVFLECVQDMDHENMFWYRQDPGLGLRLIYFSYDVKMKEKGDIPEGYSVSREKKERFSLILESASTNQTSMYLCASSLSGTQYFGPGTRLLVL.